These T cell receptor beta chains were read from a single sample in a study of CD8+ T cells in alopecia areata. This table comes from immunoSEQ multiplex PCR, and its TCRdb copy is limited to in-frame clones, with some not included. The sample consists of 150,000 to 200,000 clones, approximately 62% of them appearing once. The source material was CD4+ T cells sorted from blood, sampled at week 24, from a patient treated with tofacitinib. Receptors were obtained from a human donor with alopecia areata. The CDR3 runs from the conserved cysteine through the conserved F or W. A D gene is named only where the DNA matches it firmly. Expanded clones are given a class, and other clones once, few, many or no size at all.

size: -
V: TRBV27
J: TRBJ1-2
D: -
CDR3: CASSSLTTINYGYTF
DNA: TGTGCCAGCAGTTCCCTCACGACAATTAACTATGGCTACACCTTC

size: -
V: TRBV4-2
J: TRBJ2-7
D: -
CDR3: CASSHEQGSSYEQYF
DNA: TGTGCCAGCAGCCACGAACAGGGTAGCTCCTACGAGCAGTACTTC

size: -
V: TRBV5-1
J: TRBJ2-5
D: -
CDR3: CASSLEPIASQETQYF
DNA: TGCGCCAGCAGCTTGGAACCAATCGCCTCTCAAGAGACCCAGTACTTC

size: once
V: TRBV7-2
J: TRBJ1-6
D: TRBD1
CDR3: CASSPIARQGSSPLHF
DNA: TGTGCCAGCAGCCCCATAGCCCGACAGGGATCTTCACCCCTCCACTTT

size: -
V: TRBV18
J: TRBJ1-2
D: -
CDR3: CASSPSMGYGYTF
DNA: TGTGCCAGCTCACCTAGTATGGGCTATGGCTACACCTTC

size: -
V: TRBV27
J: TRBJ2-1
D: TRBD2
CDR3: CASSGRGGYNEQFF
DNA: TGTGCCAGCAGTGGCCGGGGGGGGTACAATGAGCAGTTCTTC

size: -
V: TRBV29-1
J: TRBJ2-3
D: TRBD2
CDR3: CSVARQRGRTDTQYF
DNA: TGCAGCGTGGCACGCCAGCGGGGGCGCACAGATACGCAGTATTTT

size: -
V: TRBV10-3
J: TRBJ1-5
D: -
CDR3: CAISESGGTNQPQHF
DNA: TGTGCCATCAGTGAGTCGGGGGGGACGAATCAGCCCCAGCATTTT

size: once
V: TRBV18
J: TRBJ1-5
D: TRBD1
CDR3: CASSPGTGGQPQHF
DNA: TGTGCCAGCTCACCCGGGACAGGGGGTCAGCCCCAGCATTTT

size: -
V: TRBV19
J: TRBJ2-5
D: TRBD1
CDR3: CASSLLGQGKETQYF
DNA: TGTGCCAGTAGTCTCCTGGGACAGGGAAAAGAGACCCAGTACTTC

size: few
V: TRBV30
J: TRBJ2-3
D: -
CDR3: CAWSGPDTQYF
DNA: TGTGCCTGGAGTGGCCCTGATACGCAGTATTTT

size: few
V: TRBV6-5
J: TRBJ2-1
D: -
CDR3: CASSYLNEQFF
DNA: TGTGCCAGCAGTTATCTCAATGAGCAGTTCTTC

size: -
V: TRBV30
J: TRBJ1-6
D: TRBD1
CDR3: CAWSPLLGQGSNSPLHF
DNA: TGTGCCTGGAGCCCGCTACTGGGACAGGGTTCTAATTCACCCCTCCACTTT

size: -
V: TRBV27
J: TRBJ1-6
D: -
CDR3: CASSPEMAANSPLHF
DNA: TGTGCCAGCAGCCCCGAAATGGCAGCAAATTCACCCCTCCACTTT

size: -
V: TRBV29-1
J: TRBJ1-2
D: -
CDR3: CSVEKSVGYTF
DNA: TGCAGCGTTGAAAAGTCGGTTGGCTACACCTTC